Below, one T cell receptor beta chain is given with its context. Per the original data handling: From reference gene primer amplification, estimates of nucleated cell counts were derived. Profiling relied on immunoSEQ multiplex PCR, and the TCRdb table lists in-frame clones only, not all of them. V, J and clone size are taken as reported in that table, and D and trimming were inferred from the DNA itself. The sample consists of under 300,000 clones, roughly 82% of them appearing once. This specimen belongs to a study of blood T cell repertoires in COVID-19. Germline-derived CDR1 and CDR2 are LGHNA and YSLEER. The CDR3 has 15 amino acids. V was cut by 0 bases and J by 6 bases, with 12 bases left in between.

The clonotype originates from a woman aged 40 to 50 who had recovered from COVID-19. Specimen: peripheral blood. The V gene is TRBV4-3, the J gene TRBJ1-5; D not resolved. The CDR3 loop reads CASSQDVRDSQPQHF. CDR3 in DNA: TGCGCCAGCAGCCAAGATGTCCGGGATTCTCAGCCCCAGCATTTT.